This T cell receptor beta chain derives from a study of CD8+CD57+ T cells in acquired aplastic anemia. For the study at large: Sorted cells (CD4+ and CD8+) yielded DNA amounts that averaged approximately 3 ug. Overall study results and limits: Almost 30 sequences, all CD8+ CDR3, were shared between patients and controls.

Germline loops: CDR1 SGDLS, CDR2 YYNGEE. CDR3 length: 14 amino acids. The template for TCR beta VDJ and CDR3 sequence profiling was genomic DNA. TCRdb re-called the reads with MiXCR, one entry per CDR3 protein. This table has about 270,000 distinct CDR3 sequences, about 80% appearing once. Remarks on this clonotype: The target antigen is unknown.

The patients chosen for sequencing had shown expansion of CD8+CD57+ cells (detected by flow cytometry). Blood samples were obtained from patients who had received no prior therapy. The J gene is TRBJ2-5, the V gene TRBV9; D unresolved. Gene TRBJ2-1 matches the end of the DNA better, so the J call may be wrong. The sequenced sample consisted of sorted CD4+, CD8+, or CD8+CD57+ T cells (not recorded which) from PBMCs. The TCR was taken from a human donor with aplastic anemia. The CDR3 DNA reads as TGTGCCAGCAGCGTAATCTACTCGGGCAATGAGCAGTTCTTC. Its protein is CASSVIYSGNEQFF.